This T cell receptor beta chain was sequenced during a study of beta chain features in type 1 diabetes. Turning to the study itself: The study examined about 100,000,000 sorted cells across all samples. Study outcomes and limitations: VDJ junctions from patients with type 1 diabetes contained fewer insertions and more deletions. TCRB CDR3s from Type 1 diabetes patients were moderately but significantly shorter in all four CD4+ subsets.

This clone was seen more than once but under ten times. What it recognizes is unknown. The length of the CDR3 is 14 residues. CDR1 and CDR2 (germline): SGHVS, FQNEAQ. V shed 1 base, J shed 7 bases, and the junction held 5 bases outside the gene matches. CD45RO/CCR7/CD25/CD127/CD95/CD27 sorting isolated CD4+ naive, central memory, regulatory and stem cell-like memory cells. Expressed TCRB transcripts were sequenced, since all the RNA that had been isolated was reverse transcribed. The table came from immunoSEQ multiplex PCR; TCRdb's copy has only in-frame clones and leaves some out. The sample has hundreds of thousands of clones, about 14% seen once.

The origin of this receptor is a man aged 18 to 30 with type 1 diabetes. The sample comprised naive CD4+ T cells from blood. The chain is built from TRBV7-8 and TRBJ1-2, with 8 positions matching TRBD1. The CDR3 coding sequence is TGTGCCAGCAGCTTAGGACAGGGGAGTGGTGGCTACACCTTC. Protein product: CASSLGQGSGGYTF.